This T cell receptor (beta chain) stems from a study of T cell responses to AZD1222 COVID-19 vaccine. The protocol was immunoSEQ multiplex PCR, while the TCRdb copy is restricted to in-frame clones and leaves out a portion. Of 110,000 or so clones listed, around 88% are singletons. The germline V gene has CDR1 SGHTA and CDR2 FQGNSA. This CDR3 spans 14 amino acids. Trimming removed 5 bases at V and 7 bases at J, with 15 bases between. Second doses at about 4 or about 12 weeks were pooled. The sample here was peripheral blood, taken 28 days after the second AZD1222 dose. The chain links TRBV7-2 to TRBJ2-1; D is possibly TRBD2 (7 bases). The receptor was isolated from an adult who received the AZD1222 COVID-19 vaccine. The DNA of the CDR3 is TGTGCCAGCAGCCGGGGGGCCGGGACAAATGAGCAGTTCTTC. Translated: CASSRGAGTNEQFF.